The 5 T cell receptor beta chains presented below share a single source sample, sequenced in a study of PD-1 blockade in classical Hodgkin lymphoma (TCRdb year 2020). Sample time point, as interpreted from the label and publication: cycle 2 day 1 (C2D1) of nivolumab. Relapse after autologous stem cell transplantation had occurred in all trial patients, and cohorts A, B and C were distinguished by prior brentuximab vedotin exposure. Libraries were constructed by the immunoSEQ multiplex PCR assay. Entries here come from immuneACCESS through TCRdb and include only in-frame sequences with V and J called. Some clones fail to appear in such tables; in the studies checked, an unresolved V gene covers under half of the shortfall, and the cause of the remainder is unknown. The table for this sample lists some 6,800 clones; around 84% of them were counted only once. Approximately 47% of the sample is in the top ten clones.

Material: peripheral blood mononuclear cells (PBMCs), obtained before the second cycle of nivolumab. These receptors all stem from a human donor with classical Hodgkin lymphoma.

In its sample, this clone was seen a few times. The chain couples TRBV5-1 to TRBJ1-1; D is perhaps TRBD1 (6 bases). The CDR3 runs 11 residues. V was trimmed by 5 bases and J by 6 bases, leaving 8 bases between them. Germline lookup yields CDR1 SGHRS and CDR2 YFSETQ. The CDR3, as DNA: TGCGCCAGCAGTGACAGGTCTGAAGCTTTCTTT. Amino acid sequence: CASSDRSEAFF.

The sample holds one count of this clone. The chain employs TRBV6-1 and TRBJ1-2; D is possibly TRBD1 (5 bases). The CDR3 contains 14 residues. Trimming left V 4 bases short and J 6 bases short, with 15 bases between. Germline loops: CDR1 MNHNS, CDR2 SASEGT. CDR3 region: CASSARTPQNGYTF. The CDR3 DNA follows: TGTGCCAGCAGTGCGAGGACACCCCAGAATGGCTACACCTTC.

The gene calls are TRBV2 and TRBJ1-5; TRBD1 is a possible D gene (5 bases). In germline, CDR1 is SNHLY, CDR2 FYNNEI. V gave up 6 bases and J gave up 4 bases, with 10 bases separating them. This CDR3 contains 13 residues. For the CDR3, the DNA is TGTGCCAGCAGGCCGGGACCGAATCAGCCCCAGCATTTT. Protein sequence: CASRPGPNQPQHF.

This chain joins TRBV28 and TRBJ2-3; possibly TRBD2 for D (7 bases). Germline V lookup: CDR1 MDHEN, CDR2 SYDVKM. The V end was cut by 7 bases, the J end by 4 bases, with 15 bases between. The CDR3 totals 14 residues. As DNA, the CDR3 is TGTGCCAGCAAAAGAGGGGGGGGGTCAGATACGCAGTATTTT. Translated: CASKRGGGSDTQYF.

The V gene is TRBV7-2, the J gene TRBJ2-2; unclear D gene. The CDR3 contains 14 residues. Trimming removed 1 base at V and 6 bases at J, with 9 bases between. Per the germline V gene, CDR1 is SGHTA and CDR2 is FQGNSA. CDR3 DNA: TGTGCCAGCAGCTTAGTCCGTTGGGCCGGGGAGCTGTTTTTT. Translated: CASSLVRWAGELFF.